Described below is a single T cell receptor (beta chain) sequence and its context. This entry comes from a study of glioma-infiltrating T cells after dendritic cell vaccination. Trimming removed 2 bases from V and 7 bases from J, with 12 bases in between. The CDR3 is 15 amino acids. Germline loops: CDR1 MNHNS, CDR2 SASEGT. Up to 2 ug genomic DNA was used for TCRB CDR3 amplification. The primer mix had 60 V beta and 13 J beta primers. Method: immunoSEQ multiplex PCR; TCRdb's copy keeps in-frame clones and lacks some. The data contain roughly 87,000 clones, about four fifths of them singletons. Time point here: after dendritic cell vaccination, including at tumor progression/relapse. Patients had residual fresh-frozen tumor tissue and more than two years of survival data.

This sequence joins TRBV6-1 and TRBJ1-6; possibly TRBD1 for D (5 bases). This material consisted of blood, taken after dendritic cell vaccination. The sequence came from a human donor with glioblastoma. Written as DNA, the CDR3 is TGTGCCAGCAGTGAACAGGGCATGCCAAATTCACCCCTCCACTTT. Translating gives CASSEQGMPNSPLHF.